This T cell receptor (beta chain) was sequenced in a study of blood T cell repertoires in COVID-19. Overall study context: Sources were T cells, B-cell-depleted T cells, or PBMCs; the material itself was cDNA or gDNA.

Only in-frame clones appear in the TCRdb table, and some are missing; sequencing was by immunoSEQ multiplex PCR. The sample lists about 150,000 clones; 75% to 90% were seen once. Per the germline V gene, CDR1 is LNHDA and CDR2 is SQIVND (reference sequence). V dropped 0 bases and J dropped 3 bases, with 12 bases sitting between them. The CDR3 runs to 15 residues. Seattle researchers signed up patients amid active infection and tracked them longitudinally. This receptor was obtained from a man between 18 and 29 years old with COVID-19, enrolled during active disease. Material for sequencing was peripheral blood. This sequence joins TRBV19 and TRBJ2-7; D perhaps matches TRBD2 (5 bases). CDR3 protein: CASSIDRTGSYEQYF. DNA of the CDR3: TGTGCCAGTAGTATAGATCGGACTGGCAGCTACGAGCAGTACTTC.